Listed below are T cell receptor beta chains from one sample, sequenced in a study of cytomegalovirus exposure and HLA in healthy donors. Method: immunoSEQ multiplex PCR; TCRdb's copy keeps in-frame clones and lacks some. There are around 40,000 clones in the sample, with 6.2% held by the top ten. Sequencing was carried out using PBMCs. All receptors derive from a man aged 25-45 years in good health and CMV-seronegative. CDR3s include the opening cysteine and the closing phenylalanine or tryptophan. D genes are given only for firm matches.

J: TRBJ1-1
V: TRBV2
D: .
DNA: TGTGCCAGCAGTGGGCAGGGCGGGAGGACTGAAGATTTCTTT
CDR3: CASSGQGGRTEDFF

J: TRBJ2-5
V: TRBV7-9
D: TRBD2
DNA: TGTGCCAGCAGCTTAGGACTAGCGGGAGAGGCGACCCAGTACTTC
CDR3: CASSLGLAGEATQYF

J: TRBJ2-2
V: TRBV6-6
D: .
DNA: TGTGCCAGCAGTTCCCGACTAGATATAAACACCGGGGAGCTGTTTTTT
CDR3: CASSSRLDINTGELFF

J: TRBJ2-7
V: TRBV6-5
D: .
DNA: TGTGCCAGCAGCCCTCCGGACAGACTAAACGAGCAGTACTTC
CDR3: CASSPPDRLNEQYF

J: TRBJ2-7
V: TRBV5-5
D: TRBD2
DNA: TGTGCCAGCAGCCCCTCGGGAGCGGGGGGGCTGTACGAGCGGTCCTTC
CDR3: CASSPSGAGGLYERSF

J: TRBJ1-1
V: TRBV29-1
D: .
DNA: TGCAGCGTTGAAACACATGGGCTGAACACTGAAGCTTTCTTT
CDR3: CSVETHGLNTEAFF

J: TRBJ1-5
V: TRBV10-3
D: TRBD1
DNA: TGTGCCATCAGTGATGGGACAGGCAATCAGCCCCAGCATTTT
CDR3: CAISDGTGNQPQHF

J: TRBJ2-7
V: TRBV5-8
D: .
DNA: TGTGCCAGCAGCTTGGACGGGGACTACGAGCAGTACTTC
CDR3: CASSLDGDYEQYF

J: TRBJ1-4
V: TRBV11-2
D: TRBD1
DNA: TGTGCCAGCAGCAAAGGGACAGGGGGCGATGAAAAACTGTTTTTT
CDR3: CASSKGTGGDEKLFF

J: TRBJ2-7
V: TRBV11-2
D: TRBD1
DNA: TGTGCCAGCAGCCCCTCTGCAGGGGGCCACGAGCAGTACTTC
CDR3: CASSPSAGGHEQYF

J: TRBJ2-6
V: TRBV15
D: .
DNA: TGTGCCACCAGCAGAGATCTCGGAGCTGGGGCCAACGTCCTGACTTTC
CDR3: CATSRDLGAGANVLTF

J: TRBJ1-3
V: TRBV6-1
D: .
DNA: TGTGCCAGCTATGAGGCATCACTTATGGGAAACACCATATATTTT
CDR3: CASYEASLMGNTIYF

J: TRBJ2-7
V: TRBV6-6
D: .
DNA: TGTGCCAGCAGTGCTAGCCGGCAGTACGAGCAGTACTTC
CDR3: CASSASRQYEQYF

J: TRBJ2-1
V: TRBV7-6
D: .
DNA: TGTGCCAGCAGCTTAGGACAGAACAATGAGCAGTTCTTC
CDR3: CASSLGQNNEQFF

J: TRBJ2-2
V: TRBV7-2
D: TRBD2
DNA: TGTGCCAGCAGCCTTCGACTAGCGGGGCGCACCGGGGAGCTGTTTTTT
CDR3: CASSLRLAGRTGELFF

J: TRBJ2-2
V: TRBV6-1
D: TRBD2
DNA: TGTGCCAGCAGGGGGACTACATCTTACACCGGGGAGCTGTTTTTT
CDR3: CASRGTTSYTGELFF

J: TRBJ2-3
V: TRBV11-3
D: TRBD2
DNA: TGTGCCAGCAGCCTGATTACACCGGGACTAGGCACAGATAAGCAGTATTTT
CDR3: CASSLITPGLGTDKQYF

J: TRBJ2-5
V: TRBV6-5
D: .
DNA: TGTGCCAGCAGTTACGACGCAGCCGGGGAGACCCAGTACTTC
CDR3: CASSYDAAGETQYF

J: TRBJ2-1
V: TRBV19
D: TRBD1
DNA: TGTGCCAGTAGGATCGGGGACAGGGGACCCAATGAGCAGTTCTTC
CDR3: CASRIGDRGPNEQFF

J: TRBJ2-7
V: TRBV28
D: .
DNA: TGTGCCAGCAGTTCTACTAGAGAATTGCGGTACTTC
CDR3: CASSSTRELRYF

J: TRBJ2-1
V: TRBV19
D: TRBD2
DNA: TGTGCCAGTAGTATAGATCTCACTAGCGGGAGACACAATGAGCAGTTCTTC
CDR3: CASSIDLTSGRHNEQFF

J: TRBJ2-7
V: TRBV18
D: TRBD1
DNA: TGTGCCAGCTCACCCCGGGACAGCTACTCCTACGAGCAGTACTTC
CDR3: CASSPRDSYSYEQYF

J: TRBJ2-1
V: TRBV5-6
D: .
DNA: TGTGCCAGCGGGCGGGGGCGAAACTCCTACAATGAGCAGTTCTTC
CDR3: CASGRGRNSYNEQFF

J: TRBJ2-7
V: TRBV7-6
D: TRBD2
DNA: TGTGCCAGCAGCCCCTCTAGCGGTTACGAGCAGTACTTC
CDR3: CASSPSSGYEQYF

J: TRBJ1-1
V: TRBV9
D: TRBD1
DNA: TGTGCCAGCAGCGTAGGAGGGGGCCCCACTGAAGCTTTCTTT
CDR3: CASSVGGGPTEAFF

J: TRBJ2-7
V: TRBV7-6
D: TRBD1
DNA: TGTGCCAGCAGCGCATTGGGACAGGGGGTGGACGAGCAGTACTTC
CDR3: CASSALGQGVDEQYF

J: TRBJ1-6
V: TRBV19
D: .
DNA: TGTGCCAGTAGAACAGGGCTTTCACCCCTCCACTTT
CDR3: CASRTGLSPLHF

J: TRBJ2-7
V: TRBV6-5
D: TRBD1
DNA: TGTGCCAGCAGGTCCGGGACAGGCTACGAGCAGTACTTC
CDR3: CASRSGTGYEQYF

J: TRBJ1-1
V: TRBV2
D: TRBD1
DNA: TGTGCCAGCAGGTCCCAGGGCCCGGGACAGCTTATGAACACTGAAGCTTTCTTT
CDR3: CASRSQGPGQLMNTEAFF

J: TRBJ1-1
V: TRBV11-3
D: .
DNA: TGTGCCAGCAGCTTATCTGAAAGGGGAATCACTGAAGCTTTCTTT
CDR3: CASSLSERGITEAFF

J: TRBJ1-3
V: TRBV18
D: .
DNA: TGTGCCAGCTCACAAACAGTCTCTGGAAACACCATATATTTT
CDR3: CASSQTVSGNTIYF

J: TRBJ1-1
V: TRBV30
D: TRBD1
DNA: TGTGCCTGGAGTAAGACAGGGTGGGTCACTGAAGCTTTCTTT
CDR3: CAWSKTGWVTEAFF

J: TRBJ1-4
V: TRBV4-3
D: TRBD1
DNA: TGCGCCAGCAGCCAAGATCGCGGGACAGGGGAAGAAAAACTGTTTTTT
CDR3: CASSQDRGTGEEKLFF

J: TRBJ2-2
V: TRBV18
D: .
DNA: TGTGCCAGCTCCATGGACAGAGTGGATATTTTAAACACCGGGGAGCTGTTTTTT
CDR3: CASSMDRVDILNTGELFF

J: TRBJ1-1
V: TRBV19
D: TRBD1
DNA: TGTGCCAGTAGTATCCTGGGACAGGTCGGGAACACTGAAGCTTTCTTT
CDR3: CASSILGQVGNTEAFF

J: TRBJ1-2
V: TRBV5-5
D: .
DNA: TGTGCCAGCAGCTTGAATAATATGGGAGTACATGGCTACACCTTC
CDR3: CASSLNNMGVHGYTF

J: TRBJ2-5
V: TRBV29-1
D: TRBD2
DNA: TGCAGCGTAGATACCCTAGCGGGAGGGGGGACCCAGTACTTC
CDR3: CSVDTLAGGGTQYF

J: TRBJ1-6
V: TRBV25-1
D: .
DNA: TGTGCCAGCAGTGAAGATTGGGCAGGGAAGGCGCCCCTCCACTTT
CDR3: CASSEDWAGKAPLHF

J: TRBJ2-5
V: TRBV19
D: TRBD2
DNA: TGTGCCAGTAGTATAGTTGGGAGGGGCCTAGGGACCCAGTACTTC
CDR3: CASSIVGRGLGTQYF

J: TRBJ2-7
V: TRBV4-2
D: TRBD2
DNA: TGTGCCAGCAGCCGCGCATCTGCTAGCGGGGTCAACGAGCAGTACTTC
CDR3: CASSRASASGVNEQYF

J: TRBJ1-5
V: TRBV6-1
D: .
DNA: TGTGCCAGCAGGATCGCCGGGAGCAATCAGCCCCAGCATTTT
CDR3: CASRIAGSNQPQHF

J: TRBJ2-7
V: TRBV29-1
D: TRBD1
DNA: TGCAGCACTCGGACAGGAACCTACGAGCAGTACTTC
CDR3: CSTRTGTYEQYF

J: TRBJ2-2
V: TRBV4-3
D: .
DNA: TGCGCCAGCAGCCCTCAAATGAGTACCGGGGAGCTGTTTTTT
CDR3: CASSPQMSTGELFF

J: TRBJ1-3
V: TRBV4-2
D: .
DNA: TGTGCCAGCAGCCAAGTATCGGGGAGCTCTGGAAACACCATATATTTT
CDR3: CASSQVSGSSGNTIYF

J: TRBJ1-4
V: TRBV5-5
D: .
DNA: TGTGCCAGCAGCTTGGTAACAGGAGGGAATGAAAAACTGTTTTTT
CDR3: CASSLVTGGNEKLFF

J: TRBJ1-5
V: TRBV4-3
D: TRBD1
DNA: TGCGCCAGCAGCCAGGATACAGGGGCGGATCAGCCCCAGCATTTT
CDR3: CASSQDTGADQPQHF

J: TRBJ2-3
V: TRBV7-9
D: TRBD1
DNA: TGTGCCAGCAGCATCCCCCACGGGACAGGGACAGATACGCAGTATTTT
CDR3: CASSIPHGTGTDTQYF

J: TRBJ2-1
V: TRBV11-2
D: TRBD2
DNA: TGTGCCAGCAGCTTAGTGGGAGGGATACGTAATGAGCAGTTCTTC
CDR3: CASSLVGGIRNEQFF

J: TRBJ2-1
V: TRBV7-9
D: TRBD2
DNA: TGTGCCAGCAGCTTTCTGGGGCGGGAGGTACGAAATGAGCAGTTCTTC
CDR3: CASSFLGREVRNEQFF

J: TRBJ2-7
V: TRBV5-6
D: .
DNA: TGTGCCAGCAGCCCTACAGGAAACTACGAGCAGTACTTC
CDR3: CASSPTGNYEQYF

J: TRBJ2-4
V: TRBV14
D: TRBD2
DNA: TGTGCCAGCAGCCAAGCGGGGGGTATCATTCAGTACTTC
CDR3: CASSQAGGIIQYF

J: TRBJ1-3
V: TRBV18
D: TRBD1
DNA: TGTGCCAGCTCACCGGGACAGAGCTCTGGAAACACCATATATTTT
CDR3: CASSPGQSSGNTIYF

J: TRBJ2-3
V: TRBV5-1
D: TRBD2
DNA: TGCGCCAGCAGCCTGACTAGCGGGGGCACAGATACGCAGTATTTT
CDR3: CASSLTSGGTDTQYF

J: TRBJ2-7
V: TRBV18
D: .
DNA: TGTGCCAGCTCTTACGGGACTTCCCCCGAGCAGTACTTC
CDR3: CASSYGTSPEQYF

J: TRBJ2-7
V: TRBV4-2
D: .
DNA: TGTGCCAGCAGCCAAGTTGACAACGCCTACGAGCAGTACTTC
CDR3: CASSQVDNAYEQYF

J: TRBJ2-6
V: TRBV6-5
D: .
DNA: TGTGCCAGCAGTCCACAGGTCTCTGGGGCCAACGTCCTGACTTTC
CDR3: CASSPQVSGANVLTF

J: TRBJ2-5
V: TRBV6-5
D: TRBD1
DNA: TGTGCCAGCAGTTACGGGACAGGGTTGCGTGAGCAGTACTTC
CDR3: CASSYGTGLREQYF